The entry below gives a single T cell receptor (beta chain) sequence along with its context. Its cognate antigen is unknown. The sample originates from a study of T-cell reconstitution after alpha-beta-depleted transplantation in children. Study-wide results and caveats: Surviving recipient T cells and thymic progenitors underlay high day-60 TCRbeta diversity in some patients. Reportedly, only several hundred clones from non-depleted graft cells drove alpha-beta T-cell counts at about two months.

The CDR3 spans 16 residues. The V end was cut by 0 bases, the J end by 7 bases, with 18 bases between. Germline V CDR1 and CDR2: SGHRS, YFSETQ. Library preparation (for TCRbeta) was performed with unique molecular identifiers. TCRdb reprocessed the PCR reads with MiXCR, giving one entry per CDR3 protein. The repertoire holds around 960,000 distinct CDR3 sequences, with about 31% as singletons. The chain couples TRBV5-1 to TRBJ2-3; D might be TRBD2 (7 bases). This receptor was identified in a boy younger than two who had a stem cell transplant for SCID, so the T cells may come from the graft donor. Sequenced material: PBMCs, mostly from graft donor cells, taken 360 days after TCRalphabeta/CD19-depleted stem cell transplant. CDR3 sequence reads: CASSLGDRTAGNTQYF. DNA for the CDR3: TGCGCCAGCAGCTTGGGGGATCGGACAGCGGGGAATACGCAGTATTTT.